Below, 14 T cell receptor beta chains from the same sample are listed, as sequenced in a study of blood T cell repertoires in COVID-19. Generated by immunoSEQ multiplex PCR, the TCRdb table keeps only in-frame clones and is missing some. In the table there are around 450,000 clones, about 92% of which are singletons. The sequenced material came from PBMCs or T cells enriched from blood (not recorded which). The receptors here all came from a man in his late teens or twenties who had recovered from COVID-19.

The CDR3 spells CASSMAGGLGTEAFF. The CDR3 DNA follows: TGTGCCAGTAGTATGGCGGGGGGGCTTGGGACTGAAGCTTTCTTT. This chain connects TRBV19 to TRBJ1-1, with TRBD1 as a possible D gene (6 bases). Germline-derived CDR1 and CDR2 are LNHDA and SQIVND (reference sequence). This CDR3 is 15 amino acids long. V lost 3 bases to trimming and J lost 5 bases, with 16 bases between them.

The DNA of the CDR3 is TGCAGCGTTACGACAGTCCTCGTAGCTTTCTTT. It is translated as CSVTTVLVAFF. J is TRBJ1-1 and V is TRBV29-1; TRBD1 is a possible D gene (5 bases). The CDR3 sequence is 11 residues long. V was clipped by 5 bases and J by 10 bases, with 14 bases between them. Per germline, CDR1 SQVTM and CDR2 ANQGSEA.

V usage is TRBV5-8 and J usage is TRBJ2-7; D is possibly TRBD2 (5 bases). Trimming removed 6 bases from V and 6 bases from J, with 16 bases in between. Germline V gene data show CDR1 as SGHTS and CDR2 as YDEGEE. This CDR3 has 13 amino acids. Here the CDR3 DNA reads TGTGCCAGCACCCCCTTCCGAGGGATCGAGCAGTACTTC. Translation: CASTPFRGIEQYF.

In DNA form, the CDR3 reads TGTGCCAGCAGCTTCTCGCCCGGGACTAGGTTTACCGGGGAGCTGTTTTTT. As protein: CASSFSPGTRFTGELFF. The chain uses TRBV7-8 and TRBJ2-2; 8 positions match TRBD2. Trimming took 3 bases from V and 5 from J; bases not matched to a gene: 11. CDR1 is SGHVS, CDR2 FQNEAQ, per germline. This CDR3 region has 17 residues.

This sequence joins TRBV27 and TRBJ1-4, with 8 bases fitting TRBD1. The V gene's germline CDR1 is MNHEY and CDR2 SMNVEV (reference sequence). The CDR3 contains 14 residues. The trim removed 4 bases at V and 6 bases at J, leaving 4 bases unmatched. The CDR3, as DNA: TGTGCCAGCAGTTCGGGACAGGCGCATGAAAAACTGTTTTTT. Its protein is CASSSGQAHEKLFF.

The chain is built from TRBV11-1 and TRBJ2-1, with D possibly TRBD2 on 6 matching bases. Germline lookup yields CDR1 SGHAT and CDR2 FQDESV (reference sequence). V lost 5 bases to trimming and J lost 5 bases, with 19 bases between them. The CDR3 has 16 amino acids. The CDR3 spells CASSQAGGRPDNEQFF. CDR3 nucleotide sequence: TGTGCCAGCAGCCAAGCGGGCGGGCGGCCAGACAATGAGCAGTTCTTC.

The rearrangement links TRBV28 to TRBJ1-2, with 7 nucleotides matching TRBD1. With V trimmed by 6 bases and J by 6 bases, 16 bases remained unmatched. CDR3 length: 16 amino acids. Per germline, CDR1 MDHEN and CDR2 SYDVKM. In nucleotides, the CDR3 is TGTGCCAGCAGACCTTTTGAGGCAGGGGGATTGCATGGCTACACCTTC. This codes for CASRPFEAGGLHGYTF.

This clone appeared a single time. The chain joins TRBV15 to TRBJ1-1; the D is unclear. Germline CDR1 is LNHNV and CDR2 is YYDKDF (reference sequence). CDR3 length: 17 residues. Trimming removed 3 bases from V and 1 base from J, with 18 bases in between. CDR3 sequence reads: CATSRVRGDFRNTEAFF. CDR3 in DNA: TGTGCCACCAGCAGGGTTAGAGGAGACTTCCGGAACACTGAAGCTTTCTTT. Combining the CDR3 with reference TRBV15 and TRBJ1-1 gives the whole variable domain DAMVIQNPRYQVTQFGKPVTLSCSQTLNHNVMYWYQQKSSQAPKLLFHYYDKDFNNEADTPDNFQSRRPNTSFCFLDIRSPGLGDTAMYLCATSRVRGDFRNTEAFFGQGTRLTVV.

This clone was seen just once. The chain recombines TRBV3-1 (or the pseudogene TRBV3-2) with TRBJ2-1; 8 bases line up with TRBD2. V gave up 5 bases and J gave up 4 bases; unmatched junction bases: 7. The germline gives CDR1 LGHDT, CDR2 YNNKEL (reference sequence). The length of the CDR3 is 15 residues. The CDR3 region is CASSSSGSSYNEQFF. CDR3 in DNA: TGTGCCAGCAGCTCCAGCGGGAGTTCTTACAATGAGCAGTTCTTC.

This chain connects TRBV29-1 to TRBJ1-3; D gene uncertain. Germline lookup yields CDR1 SQVTM and CDR2 ANQGSEA. V was cut by 2 bases and J by 0 bases, with 8 bases left in between. The length of the CDR3 is 14 residues. The CDR3 nucleotides read TGCAGCGTTGAACAGGACTTCTCTGGAAACACCATATATTTT. The encoded protein is CSVEQDFSGNTIYF.

The V call is TRBV28, the J call TRBJ1-4; D call uncertain. This CDR3 contains 14 residues. V was clipped by 3 bases and J by 8 bases, with 13 bases between them. Germline V gene data show CDR1 as MDHEN and CDR2 as SYDVKM. CDR3 region: CASSFSGGNEKLFF. The DNA for the CDR3 is TGTGCCAGCAGTTTTTCAGGCGGGAACGAAAAACTGTTTTTT.

The chain is built from TRBV6-5 and TRBJ1-1, with TRBD1 identical over 7 bases. This CDR3 is built from 11 residues. CDR1 MNHEY and CDR2 SVGAGI come from the germline V gene. The ends lost 6 bases at V and 7 bases at J; junction bases unmatched: 2. This chain's CDR3 is CASRGQIEAFF. CDR3 sequence (DNA): TGTGCCAGCAGGGGACAGATTGAAGCTTTCTTT.

This chain links TRBV11-3 with TRBJ1-4; 7 positions agree with TRBD1. This CDR3 comprises 13 residues. The ends lost 8 bases at V and 7 bases at J; junction bases unmatched: 7. CDR1 is SGHNT and CDR2 is YENEEA in the germline V gene. DNA for the CDR3: TGTGCCAGCCACGGACAGGACGGTGAAAAACTGTTTTTT. This translates into CASHGQDGEKLFF.

This clone was counted a single time. The chain employs TRBV4-1 and TRBJ1-2; D may be TRBD1 (5 bases). The CDR3 covers 15 residues. V dropped 1 base and J dropped 3 bases, with 12 bases sitting between them. Per the germline V gene, CDR1 is MGHRA and CDR2 is YSYEKL. As DNA, the CDR3 is TGCGCCAGCAGCCAAGTGAAAGGGGTCGACTATGGCTACACCTTC. Amino acid sequence: CASSQVKGVDYGYTF.